The 18 T cell receptor beta chains below all came from one sample that was sequenced in a study of CD8 T cells in Susac syndrome. It was with random hexamers that about 0.45 to 1 ug RNA was reverse transcribed. TCRdb re-called the immunoSEQ multiplex PCR reads through MiXCR, storing one row per CDR3 protein. The profile shows 400,000 to 550,000 distinct CDR3 sequences, more than 70% of them singletons. Sequencing was performed on CD8+ T cells from PBMCs. Receptors were obtained from a human donor with multiple sclerosis.

The chain combines TRBV21-1 with TRBJ1-5. TRBV21-1 is described as a pseudogene. The CDR3 sequence is 17 residues long. CDR3 DNA sequence: TGTGCCAGCAGCAAAGCGAAGAGGCCGAGGAGCAATCAGCCCCAGCATTTT. Protein sequence: CASSKAKRPRSNQPQHF.

The chain recombines TRBV4-2 with TRBJ2-1, with a tentative D call TRBD2 (6 bases). The length of the CDR3 is 14 residues. The germline V and J ends were trimmed by 4 bases and 0 bases, with 7 bases remaining between them. The germline V gene has CDR1 LGHNA and CDR2 YNFKEQ. CDR3 sequence: CASSRGVSYNEQFF. CDR3 in DNA: TGTGCCAGCAGCCGGGGGGTCTCCTACAATGAGCAGTTCTTC.

In this sample, this clonotype turned up once. The gene calls are TRBV30 and TRBJ1-5; D is unresolved. Trimming took off 3 bases at V and 5 bases at J, with 5 bases between the two ends. CDR1 and CDR2 (germline): GTSNPN, SVGIG (reference sequence). CDR3 length equals 11 residues. CDR3: CAWRVDQPQHF. CDR3 sequence (DNA): TGTGCCTGGAGGGTAGATCAGCCCCAGCATTTT.

In its sample, this clonotype was seen a few times. J is TRBJ2-7 and V is TRBV6-2 or TRBV6-3; D is ambiguous. V was trimmed by 8 bases and J by 6 bases, leaving 11 bases between them. CDR1 is MNHEY, CDR2 SVGEGT, per germline. This CDR3 comprises 11 residues. The CDR3: CASGPTVEQYF. CDR3 DNA sequence: TGTGCCAGCGGACCCACGGTCGAGCAGTACTTC.

This chain connects TRBV27 to TRBJ2-7, with 7 nucleotides matching TRBD2. The CDR3 sequence is 13 residues long. Germline CDR1 MNHEY, CDR2 SMNVEV (reference sequence). J was trimmed by 0 bases and V by 7 bases; bases with no gene match: 3. The CDR3 loop is CASTSGGSYEQYF. CDR3 bases: TGTGCCAGCACTTCGGGGGGCTCCTACGAGCAGTACTTC.

Regarding this clonotype: Relative to the germline gene, one junction end is altered; a read error may explain this. J is TRBJ1-1 and V is TRBV5-4, with D tentatively TRBD1 (5 bases). This CDR3 spans 14 amino acids. The germline gives CDR1 SGHNT, CDR2 YYREEE (reference sequence). CDR3 in DNA: TGCGCCAGCAGTTCGGAGGGGTGGGAGGCTGAAGCTTTCTTT. This translates into CASSSEGWEAEAFF.

This chain uses TRBV7-9 with TRBJ2-5; 10 nucleotides agree with TRBD1. With V trimmed by 5 bases and J by 3 bases, 3 bases remained unmatched. The germline V gene encodes CDR1 SEHNR and CDR2 FQNEAQ (reference sequence). The CDR3 runs to 14 residues. As DNA, the CDR3 is TGTGCCAGCAGCCGACAGGGGGCAGAAGAGACCCAGTACTTC. Residues: CASSRQGAEETQYF.

This chain connects TRBV27 to TRBJ2-7, with a weak D call TRBD1 (6 bases). V was cut by 5 bases and J by 3 bases, with 11 bases left in between. Looked up from germline, CDR1 is MNHEY and CDR2 is SMNVEV (reference sequence). The CDR3 totals 13 residues. CDR3 DNA: TGTGCCAGCAGTCTCGGGGACATCTACGAGCAGTACTTC. It codes for CASSLGDIYEQYF.

V usage is TRBV9 and J usage is TRBJ2-2; 10 bases are shared with TRBD2. V was pared by 3 bases and J by 7 bases, with 12 bases of the junction left unmatched. The CDR3 has 17 amino acids. The germline V gene has CDR1 SGDLS and CDR2 YYNGEE. This CDR3 is CASSALPQREGVGELFF. The CDR3 DNA follows: TGTGCCAGCAGCGCCCTCCCCCAGCGGGAGGGCGTCGGGGAGCTGTTTTTT.

This chain links TRBV6-6 with TRBJ1-2, with 7 bases fitting TRBD1. The CDR3 runs 16 residues. Unmatched junction bases numbered 13, after V lost 5 bases and J lost 4 bases. Per the germline V gene, CDR1 is MNHNY and CDR2 is SVGAGI (reference sequence). CDR3 region: CASSDGRESGGYGYTF. DNA for the CDR3: TGTGCCAGCAGTGACGGGAGGGAGTCAGGGGGCTATGGCTACACCTTC.

Worth noting for this clonotype: The junction shows a germline mismatch at one end, possibly a read error. The chain recombines TRBV10-3 with TRBJ1-2, with D perhaps TRBD1 (5 bases). The CDR3 is made up of 11 amino acids. Germline lookup yields CDR1 ENHRY and CDR2 SYGVKD. CDR3 nucleotides: TGTGCCATCAGTGGCGGGACCTCTTGCGCCTTC. Translation: CAISGGTSCAF.

A few counts support this clonotype. V gene TRBV12-3 or TRBV12-4 combines with J gene TRBJ2-5; D not resolved. The CDR3 is 13 residues long. With 3 bases removed from V and 4 bases from J, the gap between germline ends came to 9 bases. The CDR3 sequence: CASSFFSRETQYF. The CDR3 DNA reads as TGTGCCAGCAGTTTTTTCTCTCGAGAGACCCAGTACTTC.

The chain has TRBV28 and TRBJ2-6; D gene ambiguous. CDR1 and CDR2 (germline): MDHEN, SYDVKM. This CDR3 spans 17 amino acids. The V and J ends lost 2 bases and 8 bases respectively, with 19 bases between them. CDR3 DNA sequence: TGTGCCAGCAGTTTAGGAATGACCCGCTCTGTTTCCAACGTCCTGACTTTC. It translates to CASSLGMTRSVSNVLTF.

CDR3 coding DNA: TGTGCCAGCAGCTCGACTAGCGGGAGTATCCACAATGAGCAGTTCTTC. Its translation is CASSSTSGSIHNEQFF. V is TRBV27 and J is TRBJ2-1; TRBD2 matches at 12 bases. From germline, CDR1 is MNHEY and CDR2 SMNVEV (reference sequence). There are 16 residues in the CDR3. Trimming took 6 bases from V and 5 from J; bases not matched to a gene: 8.

The rearrangement joins TRBV15 to TRBJ2-2; 8 bases match TRBD1. Looked up from germline, CDR1 is LNHNV and CDR2 is YYDKDF (reference sequence). This CDR3 contains 16 residues. V gave up 0 bases and J gave up 3 bases; unmatched junction bases: 3. DNA of the CDR3: TGTGCCACCAGCAGAGAGGACAGGGAGGACACCGGGGAGCTGTTTTTT. It encodes CATSREDREDTGELFF.

V usage is TRBV29-1 and J usage is TRBJ2-5, with D maybe TRBD2 (6 bases). Trimming removed 1 base from V and 5 bases from J, with 11 bases in between. CDR1 SQVTM and CDR2 ANQGSEA come from the germline V gene. This CDR3 has 13 residues. In DNA, the CDR3 is TGCAGCGTTGAAGCGGGAGCTTCCGAGACCCAGTACTTC. This sequence encodes CSVEAGASETQYF.

This chain uses TRBV12-3 or TRBV12-4 with TRBJ2-1; tentatively, D is TRBD2 (6 bases). CDR3 length: 13 amino acids. V gave up 4 bases and J gave up 10 bases, with 14 bases separating them. CDR3 protein: CASSSLARAEQFF. Here the CDR3 DNA reads TGTGCCAGCAGTTCCCTAGCGCGAGCGGAGCAGTTCTTC.

This clonotype was seen once. The CDR3 region is CASAPTGGPYNEQFF. Here the CDR3 DNA reads TGCGCCAGCGCCCCAACGGGAGGACCCTACAATGAGCAGTTCTTC. The rearrangement uses TRBV5-1 and TRBJ2-1; TRBD2 matches 7 bases. This CDR3 spans 15 amino acids. V trimming: 7 bases; J trimming: 2 bases; junction bases outside the gene matches: 9. Germline V lookup: CDR1 SGHRS, CDR2 YFSETQ.